The 24 T cell receptor beta chains listed next were all sequenced from one sample in a study of vaccination and CD4 T cells after COVID-19. One entry per CDR3 protein, called by TCRdb with MiXCR from the PCR reads. The sample yields 15,000 or so distinct CDR3 sequences, less than 70% seen once. The sample consisted of CD4+ T cells from blood, taken after SARS-CoV-2 vaccination. The source is a human donor who had recovered from COVID-19.

This sequence joins TRBV5-5 and TRBJ1-2; D may be TRBD1 (5 bases). The germline V gene has CDR1 SGHKS and CDR2 YYEKEE (reference sequence). This CDR3 region has 12 residues. Trimming took off 3 bases at V and 7 bases at J, with 10 bases between the two ends. In nucleotides, the CDR3 is TGTGCCAGCAGCTCAAGGGACTCTGGCTACACCTTC. Translating gives CASSSRDSGYTF.

The chain links TRBV2 to TRBJ1-2; tentatively, D is TRBD1 (6 bases). V lost 6 bases, J lost 4 bases, and 18 bases lay in between. Germline lookup yields CDR1 SNHLY and CDR2 FYNNEI. The CDR3 has 15 amino acids. Here the CDR3 DNA reads TGTGCCAGCAGGGTTGAGGGGGATCTGCTCTATGGCTACACCTTC. Its translation: CASRVEGDLLYGYTF.

V is TRBV30 and J is TRBJ2-5; a weak D match, TRBD1 (5 bases). The CDR3 totals 13 residues. The V end was cut by 3 bases, the J end by 7 bases, with 15 bases between. The V gene's germline CDR1 is GTSNPN and CDR2 SVGIG (reference sequence). CDR3 in DNA: TGTGCCTGGAGGGTTACTGCTCAGGGGACCCAGTACTTC. Translating gives CAWRVTAQGTQYF.

The rearrangement uses TRBV15 and TRBJ1-6; D not resolved. The length of the CDR3 is 13 residues. Trimming removed 2 bases from V and 8 bases from J, with 7 bases in between. The germline CDR1 and CDR2 sequences are LNHNV and YYDKDF (reference sequence). DNA of the CDR3: TGTGCCACCAGCAGACAGCCGGATTCACCCCTCCACTTT. This gives the protein CATSRQPDSPLHF.

The rearrangement uses TRBV5-1 and TRBJ2-1, with 10 bases identical to TRBD2. The length of the CDR3 is 15 residues. CDR1 SGHRS and CDR2 YFSETQ come from the germline V gene. Losses at the gene ends were 4 bases for V and 7 bases for J; bases not matched to a gene: 8. The CDR3 sequence is CASSPTSGPTNEQFF. As DNA, the CDR3 is TGCGCCAGCAGCCCGACTAGCGGGCCCACGAATGAGCAGTTCTTC.

A word on this clonotype: No DNA is shown, since the ends of the CDR3 on it are uncertain; the CDR3 is the one TCRdb lists. The genes are TRBV7-5 and TRBJ1-6; TRBD1 is the table's D call, not checked against the DNA. TRBV7-5 is reported as a pseudogene. The CDR3 numbers 17 amino acids, ends counted. This chain's CDR3 is CISVPEVGTVGNSPLHF.

CDR3 loop: CASSLQPITDEQFF. The CDR3 region has the DNA TGTGCCAGCAGCTTACAACCGATTACGGATGAGCAGTTCTTC. V and J are TRBV7-2 and TRBJ2-1, with D hard to call. The CDR3 is made up of 14 amino acids. Germline loops: CDR1 SGHTA, CDR2 FQGNSA. V was cut by 2 bases and J by 8 bases, with 13 bases left in between.

DNA of the CDR3: TGTGCCAGCAGCCAAGATAGTAGGCAGGGAAACACTGAAGCTTTCTTT. This gives the protein CASSQDSRQGNTEAFF. This rearrangement joins TRBV4-2 to TRBJ1-1, with D possibly TRBD1 on 5 matching bases. The germline CDR1 and CDR2 sequences are LGHNA and YNFKEQ. Trimming removed 0 bases from V and 2 bases from J, with 13 bases in between. The CDR3 runs to 16 residues.

V usage is TRBV6-1 and J usage is TRBJ2-7; D is unresolved. The CDR3 runs to 12 residues. Germline loops: CDR1 MNHNS, CDR2 SASEGT. Trimming removed 2 bases from V and 2 bases from J, with 4 bases in between. DNA of the CDR3: TGTGCCAGCAGTGAACCCCCCTACGAGCAGTACTTC. Amino acids: CASSEPPYEQYF.

This clonotype was recorded a few times. The genes are TRBV7-2 and TRBJ2-7; no clear D gene. Trimming took off 3 bases at V and 2 bases at J, with 14 bases between the two ends. The germline CDR1 and CDR2 sequences are SGHTA and FQGNSA. This CDR3 contains 15 residues. CDR3 sequence: CASSLEVFTTYEQYF. The CDR3 region has the DNA TGTGCCAGCAGCTTGGAAGTTTTTACGACCTACGAGCAGTACTTC.

The J gene is TRBJ2-7, the V gene TRBV7-9; unclear D gene. The germline CDR1 and CDR2 sequences are SEHNR and FQNEAQ (reference sequence). V was shortened by 5 bases and J by 2 bases, with 10 bases between the two germline ends. The CDR3 totals 13 residues. Written as DNA, the CDR3 is TGTGCCAGCAGCCGCCGGACCCCCTACGAGCAGTACTTC. Translated: CASSRRTPYEQYF.

The V gene is TRBV7-2, the J gene TRBJ2-3, with no clear D. Trimming removed 0 bases at V and 2 bases at J, with 12 bases between. There are 16 residues in the CDR3. The germline V gene has CDR1 SGHTA and CDR2 FQGNSA. CDR3 loop: CASSLAGTTITDTQYF. CDR3 DNA: TGTGCCAGCAGCTTAGCCGGCACCACTATCACAGATACGCAGTATTTT.

V and J are TRBV20-1 and TRBJ2-1; TRBD2 agrees at 10 bases. Trimming at V came to 5 bases and at J to 3 bases, leaving 10 bases not matched to a gene. This CDR3 has 16 amino acids. CDR1 and CDR2 from the germline V gene are DFQATT and SNEGSKA (reference sequence). The CDR3 region has the DNA TGCAGTGCTCCCTTCCAGCTAGCGGGGGACTACAATGAGCAGTTCTTC. Amino acid sequence: CSAPFQLAGDYNEQFF.

In its sample, this clonotype was seen a few times. The rearrangement joins TRBV21-1 to TRBJ1-6; TRBD1, the D gene given by the table, was not confirmed from the DNA. TRBV21-1 corresponds to a pseudogene. CDR3 length equals 17 residues. The CDR3 bases are TGTGCCAGCAGCAAACACCCCCCGAGCACCTATAATTCACCCCTCCACTTT. This sequence encodes CASSKHPPSTYNSPLHF.

This clonotype was observed a handful of times. The rearrangement joins TRBV30 to TRBJ1-6, with D hard to call. The V gene lost 0 bases and the J gene lost 7 bases, with 7 bases spanning the gap. The CDR3 runs 13 residues. CDR1 is GTSNPN, CDR2 SVGIG, per germline (reference sequence). The CDR3 DNA sequence: TGTGCCTGGAGTGTAGGCTCCAATTCACCCCTCCACTTT. This translates into CAWSVGSNSPLHF.

The chain uses TRBV19 and TRBJ2-1; TRBD1 aligns across 9 bases. V was pared by 7 bases and J by 10 bases, with 17 bases of the junction left unmatched. CDR1 is LNHDA and CDR2 is SQIVND in the germline V gene (reference sequence). This CDR3 is 16 amino acids long. CDR3 nucleotides: TGTGCCAGTACCCCCCGGGGCGGGACAGGGAACGGGGAGCAGTTCTTC. Translation: CASTPRGGTGNGEQFF.

This chain uses TRBV6-5 with TRBJ1-5; TRBD1 matches at 7 bases. V gave up 4 bases and J gave up 2 bases; unmatched junction bases: 5. This CDR3 spans 15 amino acids. Per the germline V gene, CDR1 is MNHEY and CDR2 is SVGAGI. CDR3 amino acids: CASSWDRDGNQPQHF. The CDR3 nucleotides read TGTGCCAGCAGTTGGGACAGAGACGGCAATCAGCCCCAGCATTTT.

This clonotype was detected once. The chain employs TRBV7-3 and TRBJ2-5; 10 bases are shared with TRBD2. Germline assignment: CDR1 SGHTA and CDR2 FQGTGA. J was trimmed by 5 bases and V by 3 bases; bases with no gene match: 0. CDR3 length: 13 amino acids. CDR3 sequence reads: CASSFSGRETQYF. DNA for the CDR3: TGTGCCAGCAGCTTTAGCGGGAGGGAGACCCAGTACTTC.

This clonotype came up a few times. The chain recombines TRBV2 with TRBJ1-1; perhaps TRBD1 as D (5 bases). Germline loops: CDR1 SNHLY, CDR2 FYNNEI. There are 12 residues in the CDR3. The ends were cut back, 7 bases at V and 7 bases at J, with 13 bases in the middle. The CDR3 region has the DNA TGTGCCAGCACCGACAGTCCCATTGAAGCTTTCTTT. Its protein is CASTDSPIEAFF. The full variable domain, with the rest looked up from reference TRBV2 and TRBJ1-1, is EPEVTQTPSHQVTQMGQEVILRCVPISNHLYFYWYRQILGQKVEFLVSFYNNEISEKSEIFDDQFSVERPDGSNFTLKIRSTKLEDSAMYFCASTDSPIEAFFGQGTRLTVV.

V gene TRBV27 combines with J gene TRBJ2-7; D tentatively reads TRBD1 or TRBD2 (5 bases each). V was shortened by 7 bases and J by 3 bases, with 16 bases between the two germline ends. Looked up from germline, CDR1 is MNHEY and CDR2 is SMNVEV (reference sequence). The CDR3 loop spans 14 amino acids. The chain's CDR3 is CASKPSGGGYEQYF. CDR3 nucleotides: TGTGCCAGCAAGCCCTCGGGTGGGGGCTACGAGCAGTACTTC.

The chain couples TRBV6-2 or TRBV6-3 to TRBJ2-3, with 13 nucleotides matching TRBD2. Trimming took 5 bases from V and 5 from J; bases not matched to a gene: 4. This CDR3 comprises 15 residues. The germline gives CDR1 MNHEY, CDR2 SVGEGT. The CDR3 loop reads CASSGTSGILDTQYF. In DNA, the CDR3 is TGTGCCAGCAGTGGGACTAGCGGGATTCTAGATACGCAGTATTTT.

The count of this clonotype is one. The chain joins TRBV7-9 to TRBJ1-5; possible D gene TRBD1, 6 bases. Germline values: CDR1 SEHNR, CDR2 FQNEAQ (reference sequence). The V gene lost 8 bases and the J gene lost 1 base, with 18 bases spanning the gap. The CDR3 loop spans 16 amino acids. The CDR3 DNA reads as TGTGCCAGCGCCTTGGGGGGGGGCGTGAGCAATCAGCCCCAGCATTTT. Translation: CASALGGGVSNQPQHF.

This clonotype turned up a few times. The V and J genes are TRBV20-1 and TRBJ2-5; no clear D. The CDR3 is 13 residues long. Per germline, CDR1 DFQATT and CDR2 SNEGSKA (reference sequence). Trimming left V 0 bases short and J 5 bases short, with 10 bases between. The CDR3 protein is CSARDPIYETQYF. The CDR3 nucleotides read TGCAGTGCTAGAGATCCGATTTATGAGACCCAGTACTTC.

This clonotype was detected only a few times. The chain recombines TRBV20-1 with TRBJ1-1; TRBD1 matches at 8 bases. The V gene end was trimmed by 8 bases and the J gene end by 2 bases; junction bases not matched to a gene: 7. The CDR3 contains 13 residues. Germline V gives CDR1 DFQATT, CDR2 SNEGSKA (reference sequence). CDR3 nucleotides: TGCAGTCCCGGACAGGGCAGCAACACTGAAGCTTTCTTT. It yields the protein CSPGQGSNTEAFF.